This T cell receptor (beta chain) was captured in a study of OX40 agonist ivuxolimab in advanced cancers. Regarding the complete study: Ivuxolimab, which targeted the costimulatory receptor OX40 (CD134), was an agonistic, fully human IgG2 monoclonal antibody. The monotherapy dose-escalation portion (N of about 50 patients) of the phase I ivuxolimab trial is reported in the paper. Prior anti-PD-1, anti-PD-L1 or anti-CTLA-4 therapy was permitted, and approximately 39% of dose-escalation patients had received checkpoint inhibitors. The point of sequencing TCRbeta in the periphery was to test whether ivuxolimab changed TCR sequence diversity and drove clonal T-cell expansion. Of the roughly 50 dose-escalation patients, hepatocellular carcinoma was present in around 20, melanoma in roughly 15, renal cell carcinoma in 9 and head and neck cancer in 9. Partial responses occurred in three dose-escalation patients, of whom one had hepatocellular carcinoma and two had cutaneous melanoma. In the dose-escalation cohort, approximately 80% of patients were male, and the mean age was around 65 years with a range of roughly 20 to 79. Intravenous ivuxolimab was administered to patients every 2 weeks at six dose levels: 0.01, 0.1, 0.3, 1.5, 3 and 10 mg/kg.

Study-wide findings and limitations: The antigen specificity of the peripheral T cells that underwent clonal expansion was not determined. After ivuxolimab, expanded clones were on average more numerous among CD8+ T cells than among CD4+ T cells. At doses of 0.1 to 3.0 mg/kg, clonal expansion of both CD4+ and CD8+ T cells in blood was seen between baseline and week 6. Low levels of normalized T-cell clonal expansion were also shown by some nonresponding patients. Partial responders in the 0.1-3.0 mg/kg groups had among the lowest normalized peripheral clonal expansion, especially among CD8+ T cells.

Its CDR3 holds 14 amino acids, cysteine through phenylalanine. Just CDR3 DNA is preserved here, 42 bases in frame from base 1. The germline V gene provides CDR1 SNHLY and CDR2 FYNNEI. The junction carries 6 bases between V and J, which are trimmed by 0 bases and 1 base respectively. Patients with a history of autoimmune disease or receiving systemic immunosuppression were excluded from the trial. Peripheral blood for TCR sequencing was collected from all dose cohorts at baseline, on cycle 4 day 1, and on cycle 7 day 1. The samples were taken from a phase I, first-in-human, multicenter, open-label dose-escalation trial of ivuxolimab. The trial enrolled adults with locally advanced or metastatic head and neck squamous cell, hepatocellular, melanoma or renal cell carcinoma. CD4+ and CD8+ T cells were sorted separately from peripheral blood before TCR sequencing. For sequencing of the TCRbeta CDR3 region, genomic DNA was extracted from the sorted cells. TCRbeta CDR3 regions were sequenced using the immunoSEQ Assay. This immuneACCESS table, as held by TCRdb, lists in-frame sequences with V and J called but not all clones. Of the missing ones, under half trace to an unresolved V gene in checked studies; the others have no known cause. Here the sample has 95,000 to 150,000 clones; approximately 92% occur a single time. The ten largest clones add up to approximately 0.15% of the sample.

With respect to this clone: What antigen it recognizes has not been identified. The input lacks base qualities; no much larger clone sits a single base away.

The input for sequencing was CD4+ or CD8+ T cells sorted from blood, taken in a trial of the OX40 agonist ivuxolimab. The V gene is TRBV2 and the J gene is TRBJ1-2, with a weak D call of TRBD1 (5 bases match). The receptor was derived from an adult with an advanced solid tumor such as melanoma, head and neck, liver or kidney cancer. CDR3 region: CASSEAGDNYGYTF. The bases are TGTGCCAGCAGTGAAGCGGGGGATAACTATGGCTACACCTTC.